The 25 T cell receptor beta chains presented below share a single source sample, sequenced in a study of graft-versus-host responses after intestinal transplantation. Intraepithelial and lamina propria lymphocytes were released after the graft tissue was processed. Generated by immunoSEQ multiplex PCR, the TCRdb table keeps only in-frame clones and is missing some. The data hold about 22,000 clones, with around 78% observed a single time. The source was ileum tissue, collected 12 days after intestinal transplant. These receptors were taken from a human patient who received an intestinal transplant, so some T cells may come from the graft donor.

This chain links TRBV18 with TRBJ1-3; D gene uncertain. The CDR3 covers 15 residues. Germline loops: CDR1 KGHSH, CDR2 LQKENI. Trimming pared 3 bases from V and 0 bases from J, leaving 9 bases between. This CDR3 is CASSPPSLSGNTIYF. The CDR3 DNA reads as TGTGCCAGCTCACCGCCCAGTCTCTCTGGAAACACCATATATTTT.

This chain links TRBV11-3 with TRBJ2-7, with a tentative D call TRBD1 (6 bases). The CDR3 consists of 13 residues. From germline, CDR1 is SGHNT and CDR2 YENEEA. V was cut by 1 base and J by 7 bases, with 11 bases left in between. The CDR3 bases are TGTGCCAGCAGCTTAGCAGGGGCAGGGGAGCAGTACTTC. This sequence encodes CASSLAGAGEQYF.

This clone was counted once. The chain is built from TRBV19 and TRBJ2-2, with 7 nucleotides matching TRBD1. The CDR3 sequence is 16 residues long. In germline, CDR1 is LNHDA, CDR2 SQIVND (reference sequence). Trimming removed 2 bases from V and 1 base from J; junction bases left unmatched: 4. The CDR3 nucleotides are TGTGCCAGTAGTATACAGGGGGAGATGAACACCGGGGAGCTGTTTTTT. This translates into CASSIQGEMNTGELFF.

This clone was seen once. The chain combines TRBV6-5 with TRBJ2-3; possible D gene TRBD2, 6 bases. Germline-derived CDR1 and CDR2 are MNHEY and SVGAGI. The CDR3 is 15 residues long. Trimming removed 5 bases from V and 6 bases from J, with 18 bases in between. CDR3 residues: CASSPPGLGRDTQYF. Here the CDR3 DNA reads TGTGCCAGCAGTCCCCCGGGACTTGGGCGGGATACGCAGTATTTT.

The rearrangement links TRBV13 to TRBJ2-7, with a possible D match to TRBD1 (5 bases). V was pared by 4 bases and J by 2 bases, with 15 bases between. CDR3 length: 15 residues. Germline lookup yields CDR1 PRHDT and CDR2 FYEKMQ (reference sequence). The CDR3 region has the DNA TGTGCCAGCAGCTCGACCACAGGAAGTACCTACGAGCAGTACTTC. It yields the protein CASSSTTGSTYEQYF.

V and J are TRBV7-8 and TRBJ1-1; 7 bases line up with TRBD1. CDR3 length: 15 residues. V dropped 5 bases and J dropped 4; count of bases not matched to a gene: 10. Germline CDR1 reads SGHVS; CDR2 reads FQNEAQ. The CDR3 sequence: CASSLLARGVTEAFF. CDR3 sequence (DNA): TGTGCCAGCAGCCTACTGGCCAGGGGGGTCACTGAAGCTTTCTTT. Complete variable domain (other parts from reference TRBV7-8 and TRBJ1-1): GAGVSQSPRYKVAKRGQDVALRCDPISGHVSLFWYQQALGQGPEFLTYFQNEAQLDKSGLPSDRFFAERPEGSVSTLKIQRTQQEDSAVYLCASSLLARGVTEAFFGQGTRLTVV.

There are a few counts of this clone. The chain carries TRBV10-3 and TRBJ2-5, with 11 bases aligning to TRBD1. With V trimmed by 4 bases and J by 5 bases, 9 bases remained unmatched. Per germline, CDR1 ENHRY and CDR2 SYGVKD. CDR3 length: 16 residues. The CDR3 here is CAISAGQGASAETQYF. The CDR3 DNA reads TGTGCCATCAGTGCTGGACAGGGGGCGTCGGCGGAGACCCAGTACTTC.

The rearrangement links TRBV5-6 to TRBJ2-7; tentatively, D is TRBD1 (6 bases). Trimming removed 0 bases from V and 1 base from J, with 14 bases in between. Looked up from germline, CDR1 is SGHDT and CDR2 is YYEEEE. The CDR3 consists of 16 residues. CDR3 sequence reads: CASSLAGQGLSYEQYF. CDR3 DNA: TGTGCCAGCAGCTTGGCTGGGCAGGGGTTGTCCTACGAGCAGTACTTC.

A few counts support this clone. The V call is TRBV20-1, the J call TRBJ2-3; 7 nucleotides align to TRBD2. J was trimmed by 5 bases and V by 5 bases; bases with no gene match: 1. CDR1 and CDR2 from the germline V gene are DFQATT and SNEGSKA (reference sequence). This CDR3 region has 11 residues. CDR3 protein: CSALAVDTQYF. CDR3 DNA: TGCAGTGCTCTAGCGGTAGATACGCAGTATTTT.

The chain is built from TRBV9 and TRBJ1-3; 7 bases align to TRBD1. The V and J ends lost 0 bases and 1 base, in that order; junction bases with no gene match: 4. Germline assignment: CDR1 SGDLS and CDR2 YYNGEE. This CDR3 region has 16 residues. As DNA, the CDR3 is TGTGCCAGCAGCGTAGGGACAGGCGGGTCTGGAAACACCATATATTTT. It encodes CASSVGTGGSGNTIYF.

This chain connects TRBV7-3 to TRBJ1-2; possible D gene TRBD1, 6 bases. The length of the CDR3 is 14 residues. V lost 4 bases and J 5 bases, leaving 14 bases between the germline ends. Germline assignment: CDR1 SGHTA and CDR2 FQGTGA. The CDR3 loop reads CASSYSGQPYGYTF. Here the CDR3 DNA reads TGTGCCAGCAGCTACTCCGGACAGCCGTATGGCTACACCTTC.

The rearrangement joins TRBV5-4 to TRBJ1-1, with D perhaps TRBD1 (6 bases). V was pared by 0 bases and J by 4 bases, with 7 bases between. Germline values: CDR1 SGHNT, CDR2 YYREEE (reference sequence). The CDR3 runs to 13 residues. In DNA, the CDR3 is TGTGCCAGCAGCTTGGACAGGGTCACTGAAGCTTTCTTT. Translating it yields CASSLDRVTEAFF.

The genes are TRBV5-1 and TRBJ2-6; 8 bases agree with TRBD1. Germline CDR1 reads SGHRS; CDR2 reads YFSETQ. The CDR3 is 19 residues long. Trimming cost V 3 bases and J 4 bases; bases outside gene matches: 15. The chain's CDR3 is CASSSRGGQGFSGANVLTF. For the CDR3, the DNA is TGCGCCAGCAGCTCAAGGGGAGGACAGGGATTTTCCGGGGCCAACGTCCTGACTTTC.

The chain uses TRBV27 and TRBJ2-7; TRBD2 matches at 8 bases. V shed 5 bases and J 4 bases; nucleotides not matched to a gene: 7. The V gene's germline CDR1 is MNHEY and CDR2 SMNVEV (reference sequence). The CDR3 has 14 residues. CDR3 DNA: TGTGCCAGCAGTCCGGGGGGGGGAGGGTACGAGCAGTACTTC. It encodes CASSPGGGGYEQYF.

The chain is built from TRBV6-1 and TRBJ1-4, with 7 bases lining up with TRBD1. Germline CDR1 is MNHNS and CDR2 is SASEGT. There are 14 residues in the CDR3. The J segment lost 7 bases and the V segment lost 4 bases, leaving 6 bases of the junction unmatched. The CDR3 protein is CASSAVGTVEKLFF. The CDR3 nucleotides read TGTGCCAGCAGTGCGGTAGGGACAGTTGAAAAACTGTTTTTT.

This chain joins TRBV9 and TRBJ2-3, with D possibly matching TRBD2 (7 bases). This CDR3 is built from 16 residues. Germline values: CDR1 SGDLS, CDR2 YYNGEE. V lost 3 bases, J lost 0 bases, and 14 bases lay in between. In DNA, the CDR3 is TGTGCCAGCAGCGGAGGCGGGGGCCACAGCACAGATACGCAGTATTTT. Translating gives CASSGGGGHSTDTQYF.

This clone was found a few times. The rearrangement uses TRBV7-9 and TRBJ2-7, with 8 bases that match TRBD2. Germline lookup yields CDR1 SEHNR and CDR2 FQNEAQ (reference sequence). The ends lost 7 bases at V and 7 bases at J; junction bases unmatched: 18. There are 16 residues in the CDR3. CDR3 sequence (DNA): TGTGCCAGCACCTCCGAGGGTCCCGCGGGGGGAAGGGAGCAGTACTTC. This encodes CASTSEGPAGGREQYF.

The sample holds a few counts of this clone. The gene calls are TRBV6-1 and TRBJ1-2; a possible D gene is TRBD1 (5 bases). This CDR3 contains 14 residues. With 5 bases removed from V and 4 bases from J, the gap between germline ends came to 14 bases. Germline V gives CDR1 MNHNS, CDR2 SASEGT. CDR3 DNA sequence: TGTGCCAGCAGTCCAGGGTGGGCCGTCTATGGCTACACCTTC. This gives the protein CASSPGWAVYGYTF.

V is TRBV5-1 and J is TRBJ2-7, with 8 bases aligning to TRBD1. Germline CDR1 SGHRS, CDR2 YFSETQ. V shed 5 bases, J shed 3 bases, and the junction held 10 bases outside the gene matches. The CDR3 contains 15 residues. The CDR3 protein is CASRPQGAGNYEQYF. The CDR3 DNA sequence: TGCGCCAGCAGACCCCAGGGGGCGGGTAACTACGAGCAGTACTTC.

The V gene is TRBV4-1, the J gene TRBJ2-7; 8 bases match TRBD1. The CDR3 has 13 amino acids. V dropped 2 bases and J dropped 3; count of bases not matched to a gene: 0. Germline V lookup: CDR1 MGHRA, CDR2 YSYEKL. The CDR3 sequence: CASSQTGGYEQYF. The CDR3 nucleotides read TGCGCCAGCAGCCAAACAGGGGGCTACGAGCAGTACTTC.

CDR3 residues: CASSFGTGAAFF. The CDR3 DNA sequence: TGTGCCAGCAGCTTCGGGACAGGGGCGGCTTTCTTT. This chain links TRBV13 with TRBJ1-1, with TRBD1 matching over 10 bases. The CDR3 length is 12 residues. The germline V gene has CDR1 PRHDT and CDR2 FYEKMQ (reference sequence). V was pared by 3 bases and J by 11 bases, with 3 bases of the junction left unmatched.

V gene TRBV13 combines with J gene TRBJ2-3; 7 nucleotides agree with TRBD1. The CDR3 is made up of 11 amino acids. The germline V gene encodes CDR1 PRHDT and CDR2 FYEKMQ (reference sequence). V dropped 4 bases and J dropped 8; count of bases not matched to a gene: 0. DNA for the CDR3: TGTGCCAGCAGCTACAGGGGTACGCAGTATTTT. This codes for CASSYRGTQYF.

V gene TRBV2 combines with J gene TRBJ2-7; 9 bases match TRBD2. The CDR3 length is 12 residues. With V trimmed by 6 bases and J by 4 bases, 1 base remained unmatched. Germline CDR1 SNHLY, CDR2 FYNNEI. The CDR3 is CASRGLAYEQYF. For the CDR3, the DNA is TGTGCCAGCAGGGGACTAGCTTACGAGCAGTACTTC.

The J gene is TRBJ1-2, the V gene TRBV6-1; D gene ambiguous. The CDR3 is made up of 14 amino acids. Trimming cost V 4 bases and J 0 bases, with 9 bases left between them. Per the germline V gene, CDR1 is MNHNS and CDR2 is SASEGT. The CDR3 DNA reads as TGTGCCAGCAGTGTGAGGAGTTCTAACTATGGCTACACCTTC. The encoded protein is CASSVRSSNYGYTF.

The gene calls are TRBV12-5 and TRBJ2-7; 7 bases are shared with TRBD1. With V trimmed by 1 base and J by 4 bases, 1 base remained unmatched. The germline V gene encodes CDR1 LGHNT and CDR2 FRNRAP. CDR3 length: 13 residues. The CDR3: CASGLDRGYEQYF. The CDR3 region has the DNA TGTGCTAGTGGTTTGGACAGGGGTTACGAGCAGTACTTC.